This entry lists 7 T cell receptor beta chains sequenced from one sample in a study of cytomegalovirus exposure and HLA in healthy donors. PCR primers comprised 60 Vbeta and 13 Jbeta primers. Method: immunoSEQ multiplex PCR; TCRdb's copy keeps in-frame clones and lacks some. The sample carries 40,000 to 55,000 clones, approximately 68% recorded once. The sample was PBMCs. Every receptor here comes from a man aged 25-40 years in good health and CMV-seronegative.

The genes are TRBV9 and TRBJ1-1; a possible D gene is TRBD1 (5 bases). V lost 0 bases, J lost 5 bases, and 14 bases lay in between. This CDR3 region has 15 residues. Germline-derived CDR1 and CDR2 are SGDLS and YYNGEE. DNA for the CDR3: TGTGCCAGCAGCGTAGGGGCGGGGGGGGGTACTGAAGCTTTCTTT. This encodes CASSVGAGGGTEAFF.

This clone occurred a few times. The chain has TRBV5-1 and TRBJ2-1, with TRBD2 matching over 10 bases. This CDR3 contains 15 residues. In germline, CDR1 is SGHRS, CDR2 YFSETQ. Trimming removed 4 bases from V and 2 bases from J; junction bases left unmatched: 3. The CDR3 sequence is CASSGGLATYNEQFF. The CDR3, as DNA: TGCGCCAGCAGCGGGGGACTAGCGACCTACAATGAGCAGTTCTTC.

This chain uses TRBV7-8 with TRBJ2-7; a possible D gene is TRBD1 (6 bases). Germline lookup yields CDR1 SGHVS and CDR2 FQNEAQ. Trimming left V 2 bases short and J 4 bases short, with 18 bases between. The CDR3 extends over 16 amino acids. This CDR3 reads CASSLRDPAGVYEQYF. Here the CDR3 DNA reads TGTGCCAGCAGCTTACGGGACCCAGCAGGGGTATACGAGCAGTACTTC.

The J gene is TRBJ2-3, the V gene TRBV5-8; 7 positions agree with TRBD2. The CDR3 sequence is 13 residues long. After removal of 2 bases from V and 4 bases from J, the junction contained 1 base not matched to a gene. From germline, CDR1 is SGHTS and CDR2 YDEGEE. Written as DNA, the CDR3 is TGTGCCAGCAGCTTCCGGGGGGCAGATACGCAGTATTTT. Amino acid sequence: CASSFRGADTQYF.

The chain's CDR3 is CASSFNRARSWNTEAFF. The CDR3 nucleotides read TGTGCCAGCAGCTTTAACAGGGCCCGGTCCTGGAACACTGAAGCTTTCTTT. The V and J genes are TRBV5-8 and TRBJ1-1; D might be TRBD1 (6 bases). The CDR3 is 17 residues long. The germline V and J ends were trimmed by 2 bases and 1 base, with 18 bases remaining between them. Germline-derived CDR1 and CDR2 are SGHTS and YDEGEE.

The chain joins TRBV29-1 to TRBJ2-5; TRBD1 matches at 8 bases. TRBJ2-7 matches the DNA end more closely, so the J call is doubtful. The CDR3 consists of 13 residues. CDR1 is SQVTM and CDR2 is ANQGSEA in the germline V gene. For the CDR3, the DNA is TGCAGCGTCGCGGACAGGGAGCCCTACGAGCAGTACTTC. Translating it yields CSVADREPYEQYF.

The chain combines TRBV6-6 with TRBJ2-7; tentatively, D is TRBD1 (5 bases). There are 14 residues in the CDR3. V lost 3 bases, J lost 6 bases, and 15 bases lay in between. Looked up from germline, CDR1 is MNHNY and CDR2 is SVGAGI (reference sequence). This CDR3 reads CASSYVQGLGEQYF. CDR3 bases: TGTGCCAGCAGTTATGTGCAGGGTTTAGGCGAGCAGTACTTC.